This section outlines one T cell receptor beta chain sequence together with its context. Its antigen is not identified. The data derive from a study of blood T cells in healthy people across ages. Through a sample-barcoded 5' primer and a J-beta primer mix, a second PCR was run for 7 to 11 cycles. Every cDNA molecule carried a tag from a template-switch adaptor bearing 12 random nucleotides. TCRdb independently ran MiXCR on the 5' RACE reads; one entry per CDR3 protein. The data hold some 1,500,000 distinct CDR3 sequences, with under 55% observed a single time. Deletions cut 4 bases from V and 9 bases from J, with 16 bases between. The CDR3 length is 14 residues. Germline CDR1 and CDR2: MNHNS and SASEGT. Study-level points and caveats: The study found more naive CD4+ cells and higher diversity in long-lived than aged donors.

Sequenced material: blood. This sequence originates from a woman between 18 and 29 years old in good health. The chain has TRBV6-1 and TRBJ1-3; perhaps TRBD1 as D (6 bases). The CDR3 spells CASSGTGRNITIYF. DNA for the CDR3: TGTGCCAGCAGTGGAACAGGGCGTAACATCACCATATATTTT.